This T cell receptor beta chain was profiled in a study of early T cells in non-severe SARS-CoV-2 infection. The overall study: The authors sequenced bulk RNA from unsorted whole blood, leaving chains unpaired.

Unique molecular identifiers were affixed to single, distinct cDNA molecules. One entry per CDR3 protein results from TCRdb running MiXCR on the 5' RACE reads. Of fewer than 120,000 distinct CDR3 sequences in the sample, around 13% were seen once. Findings of the study overall: The matching step, a VDJdb search, favored anti-spike CD8 responses and missed private and CD4 specificities.

The CDR3 runs 17 residues. J was trimmed by 5 bases and V by 4 bases; bases with no gene match: 14. Germline V lookup: CDR1 LGHNA, CDR2 YNFKEQ. Only a few counts were recorded for this clonotype. Its antigen is not identified. V is TRBV4-2 and J is TRBJ2-3, with 8 positions matching TRBD2. The sample consisted of whole blood, taken at baseline. The sequence derives from an adult who was a healthcare worker with PCR-confirmed SARS-CoV-2 infection or an uninfected control (not recorded which). CDR3 sequence: CASSPNIRGGHGDTQYF. The CDR3 nucleotides are TGTGCCAGCAGCCCAAATATACGGGGGGGCCATGGAGATACGCAGTATTTT.